The rows below give T cell receptor beta chains drawn from one sample of a study of cytomegalovirus exposure and HLA in healthy donors. Clones were sequenced by immunoSEQ multiplex PCR, and TCRdb holds only the in-frame ones, with some missing. The data hold roughly 200,000 clones, with about nine tenths observed a single time. The sequenced sample consisted of PBMCs. The receptors were sampled from a young man in good health and CMV-seropositive. Each CDR3 is given with its conserved first and last residue. D genes are given only for firm matches. Only some rows state a clone size, as once, few, many or a class for expanded clones.

j_call	clone_size	d_call	v_call	cdr3_length	cdr3_aa	cdr3_nt
TRBJ1-5	few	-	TRBV27	13	CASSLWGEQPQHF	TGTGCCAGCAGTTTATGGGGAGAACAGCCCCAGCATTTT
TRBJ2-7	once	-	TRBV18	17	CASSPPGRQTSSYEQYF	TGTGCCAGCTCACCACCGGGGCGACAAACCAGCTCCTACGAGCAGTACTTC
TRBJ2-3	once	TRBD2	TRBV6-5	15	CASSLRTSGLDTQYF	TGTGCCAGCAGTTTGCGGACTAGCGGCCTCGATACGCAGTATTTT
TRBJ1-2	-	-	TRBV9	15	CASSVGNRANYGYTF	TGTGCCAGCAGCGTAGGGAATAGGGCTAACTATGGCTACACCTTC
TRBJ2-3	-	-	TRBV11-2	14	CASSWGRFTDTQYF	TGTGCCAGCAGCTGGGGGAGATTCACAGATACGCAGTATTTT
TRBJ1-2	-	-	TRBV6-5	11	CARLRWGGYTF	TGTGCCAGACTCCGGTGGGGGGGCTACACCTTC
TRBJ1-3	-	-	TRBV11-2	15	CASSLDGGSGNTIYF	TGTGCCAGCAGCTTAGATGGGGGCTCTGGAAACACCATATATTTT
TRBJ1-2	few	-	TRBV5-4	12	CASSVGIYGYTF	TGTGCCAGCAGCGTGGGAATCTATGGCTACACCTTC
TRBJ1-2	once	-	TRBV5-4	18	CASSLGSSGTYANYGYTF	TGTGCCAGCAGCTTGGGGTCGAGCGGGACTTATGCTAACTATGGCTACACCTTC
TRBJ2-1	-	-	TRBV10-3	15	CAISGGGSSYNEQFF	TGTGCCATCAGTGGTGGGGGGAGCTCCTACAATGAGCAGTTCTTC
TRBJ1-5	-	TRBD1	TRBV6-1	15	CASSMTGGQHQPQHF	TGTGCCAGCAGTATGACAGGGGGCCAGCATCAGCCCCAGCATTTT